A single sample is the source of the 30 T cell receptor beta chains below, sequenced in a study of T cell responses to AZD1222 COVID-19 vaccine. Produced via immunoSEQ multiplex PCR; TCRdb's table is partial and in-frame only. This sample has over 120,000 clones, with roughly 84% found just once. Sequences were derived from peripheral blood, sampled 28 days after the second AZD1222 dose. The source of these receptors is an adult who received the AZD1222 COVID-19 vaccine.

This clone came up once. The chain carries TRBV6-1 and TRBJ2-1, with TRBD1 as a possible D gene (6 bases). This CDR3 is built from 15 residues. Germline CDR1 reads MNHNS; CDR2 reads SASEGT. The germline V and J ends were trimmed by 4 bases and 2 bases, with 12 bases remaining between them. The CDR3 nucleotides are TGTGCCAGCAGTGTGGACAGCGTCCCCTACAATGAGCAGTTCTTC. Protein sequence: CASSVDSVPYNEQFF.

V usage is TRBV6-5 and J usage is TRBJ2-3; TRBD2 is a possible D gene (5 bases). V lost 6 bases, J lost 2 bases, and 15 bases lay in between. CDR1 is MNHEY, CDR2 SVGAGI, per germline. The CDR3 extends over 15 amino acids. In nucleotides, the CDR3 is TGTGCCAGCAGGCCGGACTCGACCTTCACAGATACGCAGTATTTT. Its protein product is CASRPDSTFTDTQYF.

The chain recombines TRBV28 with TRBJ2-2; tentative D call: TRBD2 (6 bases). This CDR3 contains 15 residues. Between the trimmed V and J ends, which lost 5 bases and 3 bases, there was a span of 13 bases. Looked up from germline, CDR1 is MDHEN and CDR2 is SYDVKM. CDR3 sequence: CASSDTRGYTGELFF. DNA of the CDR3: TGTGCCAGCAGTGACACCCGGGGGTACACCGGGGAGCTGTTTTTT.

The genes are TRBV18 and TRBJ1-2, with 7 positions matching TRBD1. There are 14 residues in the CDR3. Germline-derived CDR1 and CDR2 are KGHSH and LQKENI. Trimming at V came to 0 bases and at J to 2 bases, leaving 0 bases not matched to a gene. CDR3 nucleotides: TGTGCCAGCTCACCACCGACAGGGAACTATGGCTACACCTTC. It codes for CASSPPTGNYGYTF.

This clone showed up just once. The CDR3 loop reads CATYRDRDNEQFF. DNA of the CDR3: TGTGCCACCTACCGGGACAGGGACAATGAGCAGTTCTTC. The J gene is TRBJ2-1, the V gene TRBV21-1; TRBD1 is the table's D call and was not checked against the DNA. TRBV21-1 has pseudogene status. The CDR3 contains 13 residues.

This clone came up a few times. In the same sample, other DNA sequences code for this CDR3. V and J are TRBV2 and TRBJ1-1, with D possibly TRBD1 on 5 matching bases. Trimming left V 4 bases short and J 5 bases short, with 8 bases between. The CDR3 is made up of 12 amino acids. Germline V gene data show CDR1 as SNHLY and CDR2 as FYNNEI. The CDR3 loop reads CASSVRGTEAFF. As DNA, the CDR3 is TGTGCCAGCAGTGTTAGGGGAACTGAAGCTTTCTTT.

This rearrangement joins TRBV7-9 to TRBJ2-3; 8 bases agree with TRBD2. The germline gives CDR1 SEHNR, CDR2 FQNEAQ (reference sequence). V lost 5 bases, J lost 1 base, and 2 bases stayed unmatched. The CDR3 totals 14 residues. CDR3: CASSLRGGTDTQYF. The CDR3 nucleotides read TGTGCCAGCAGCCTGCGGGGGGGCACAGATACGCAGTATTTT.

The genes are TRBV12-3 or TRBV12-4 and TRBJ2-1, with TRBD2 matching over 9 bases. The length of the CDR3 is 13 residues. J was trimmed by 7 bases and V by 7 bases; bases with no gene match: 5. The CDR3 nucleotides read TGTGCCAGCAACCTAGCGGGGCGAAATGAGCAGTTCTTC. It translates to CASNLAGRNEQFF.

The chain recombines TRBV4-2 with TRBJ2-1; TRBD2 agrees at 10 bases. The V gene's germline CDR1 is LGHNA and CDR2 YNFKEQ. J lost 4 bases, V lost 0 bases, and 6 bases had no gene match. This CDR3 is built from 17 residues. In nucleotides, the CDR3 is TGTGCCAGCAGCCAAGAGGGCACTAGCGGGGAATACAATGAGCAGTTCTTC. As protein: CASSQEGTSGEYNEQFF.

This clone appeared a single time. The chain couples TRBV9 to TRBJ1-6; D not certain. The V end lost 3 bases, the J end lost 6 bases, and 7 bases lay between the germline ends. The CDR3 loop spans 13 amino acids. The germline V gene has CDR1 SGDLS and CDR2 YYNGEE. DNA for the CDR3: TGTGCCAGCAGCGCCCTGTCTAATTCACCCCTCCACTTT. Its translation is CASSALSNSPLHF.

J is TRBJ1-2 and V is TRBV28; the D gene is possibly TRBD1 (6 bases). V was shortened by 2 bases and J by 4 bases, with 11 bases between the two germline ends. Germline V lookup: CDR1 MDHEN, CDR2 SYDVKM. The CDR3 runs to 14 residues. The CDR3 region has the DNA TGTGCCAGCAGTTTACTGGGGGCCGGCTATGGCTACACCTTC. Its translation is CASSLLGAGYGYTF.

The chain has TRBV5-4 and TRBJ2-6, with D unclear. Germline assignment: CDR1 SGHNT and CDR2 YYREEE (reference sequence). The CDR3 is made up of 17 amino acids. V dropped 1 base and J dropped 4 bases, with 15 bases sitting between them. CDR3 sequence (DNA): TGTGCCAGCAGCTTGATGGTCACCCTTTTGGGGGCCAACGTCCTGACTTTC. Protein sequence: CASSLMVTLLGANVLTF.

The V gene is TRBV19, the J gene TRBJ2-1; the match to TRBD2 covers 10 bases. In germline, CDR1 is LNHDA, CDR2 SQIVND (reference sequence). The CDR3 contains 15 residues. Trimming at V came to 3 bases and at J to 7 bases, leaving 6 bases not matched to a gene. DNA of the CDR3: TGTGCCAGTAGTATTCTGCTAGCGGGAGTGAATGAGCAGTTCTTC. It is translated as CASSILLAGVNEQFF.

The V call is TRBV18, the J call TRBJ1-3, with D unclear. CDR1 and CDR2 (germline): KGHSH, LQKENI. V lost 4 bases to trimming and J lost 2 bases, with 9 bases between them. This CDR3 is 14 amino acids long. The CDR3 bases are TGTGCCAGCTCACGGGAACAGACTGGAAACACCATATATTTT. This encodes CASSREQTGNTIYF.

V is TRBV19 and J is TRBJ1-1; tentative D call: TRBD1 (5 bases). The CDR3 extends over 12 amino acids. From germline, CDR1 is LNHDA and CDR2 SQIVND (reference sequence). V gave up 7 bases and J gave up 5 bases, with 11 bases separating them. CDR3 nucleotide sequence: TGTGCCAGTATTCAGGGCTGGACTGAAGCTTTCTTT. The encoded protein is CASIQGWTEAFF.

This clone was recorded once. The chain has TRBV2 and TRBJ2-7; D could derive from TRBD1 or TRBD2 (5 bases each). V lost 8 bases and J lost 3, with 17 bases in between. Germline CDR1 reads SNHLY; CDR2 reads FYNNEI. CDR3 length: 14 residues. Here the CDR3 reads CASEGTSNRYEQYF. As DNA, the CDR3 is TGTGCCAGCGAGGGGACCTCGAACCGCTACGAGCAGTACTTC.

V and J are TRBV19 and TRBJ1-3; weak D call: TRBD1 (6 bases). The germline V gene has CDR1 LNHDA and CDR2 SQIVND (reference sequence). The germline V and J ends were trimmed by 7 bases and 3 bases, with 10 bases remaining between them. The CDR3 sequence is 13 residues long. The DNA of the CDR3 is TGTGCCAGTACCAGGGGATATGGAAACACCATATATTTT. Its translation: CASTRGYGNTIYF.

The chain combines TRBV10-1 with TRBJ2-3, with unresolved D. This CDR3 has 12 amino acids. The germline V gene has CDR1 WNHNN and CDR2 SYGVQD (reference sequence). The V end was cut by 0 bases, the J end by 8 bases, with 6 bases between. This CDR3 reads CASSESKGTQYF. In nucleotides, the CDR3 is TGCGCCAGCAGTGAGTCGAAAGGTACGCAGTATTTT.

The V gene is TRBV7-2, the J gene TRBJ2-2; no clear D. Germline CDR1 is SGHTA and CDR2 is FQGNSA. V was cut by 1 base and J by 8 bases, with 8 bases left in between. The CDR3 is 13 amino acids. CDR3 amino acids: CASSLGVPGELFF. In DNA form, the CDR3 reads TGTGCCAGCAGCTTAGGAGTCCCGGGGGAGCTGTTTTTT.

The chain is built from TRBV18 and TRBJ2-2; TRBD1 matches at 10 bases. Germline CDR1 reads KGHSH; CDR2 reads LQKENI. The CDR3 totals 18 residues. Unmatched junction bases numbered 11, after V lost 3 bases and J lost 4 bases. The CDR3 protein is CASSPTRDRGRSTGELFF. The CDR3 region has the DNA TGTGCCAGCTCACCTACCCGGGACAGGGGACGCAGCACCGGGGAGCTGTTTTTT.

The CDR3 coding sequence is TGTGCCAGCAGCCACGGGGGGTCTCTCAACTATGGCTACACCTTC. Encoded protein: CASSHGGSLNYGYTF. This chain uses TRBV14 with TRBJ1-2; TRBD1 might be the D (5 bases). V lost 3 bases and J lost 2, with 13 bases in between. The CDR3 extends over 15 amino acids. Germline values: CDR1 SGHDN, CDR2 FVKESK.

This clone came up once. This chain links TRBV24-1 with TRBJ1-2, with D perhaps matching TRBD1 (6 bases). The germline V gene has CDR1 KGHDR and CDR2 SFDVKD. This CDR3 contains 15 residues. V was clipped by 3 bases and J by 6 bases, with 16 bases between them. CDR3 bases: TGTGCCACCAGTGATCCACGGAGGGCAGGGGATGGCTACACCTTC. This codes for CATSDPRRAGDGYTF.

Of note for this clone: The identical CDR3 is also encoded by other nucleotide sequences in the sample. This sequence joins TRBV30 and TRBJ1-4; the D gene is possibly TRBD1 (6 bases). CDR1 is GTSNPN and CDR2 is SVGIG in the germline V gene (reference sequence). V lost 3 bases and J 5 bases, leaving 10 bases between the germline ends. The CDR3 totals 13 residues. CDR3 DNA: TGTGCCTGGAGCGGGGGGCTAAATGAAAAACTGTTTTTT. This translates into CAWSGGLNEKLFF.

The chain has TRBV7-9 and TRBJ2-7; either TRBD1 or TRBD2 may fit D (5 bases each). CDR1 and CDR2 (germline): SEHNR, FQNEAQ (reference sequence). Trimming shortened V by 5 bases and J by 4 bases, and 12 bases separated the two germline ends. The CDR3 covers 13 residues. CDR3 bases: TGTGCCAGCAGCCCCCGGGACCTATACGAGCAGTACTTC. It translates to CASSPRDLYEQYF.

The chain has TRBV5-4 and TRBJ2-7; 11 positions match TRBD2. Germline CDR1 and CDR2: SGHNT and YYREEE (reference sequence). The CDR3 sequence is 18 residues long. The V segment lost 4 bases and the J segment 4 bases; nucleotides outside the gene matches: 16. The CDR3 spells CASSPGTSGSQPQYEQYF. CDR3 coding DNA: TGTGCCAGCAGCCCCGGGACTAGCGGATCCCAGCCCCAATACGAGCAGTACTTC.

The chain joins TRBV24-1 to TRBJ2-3, with D unclear. V was trimmed by 5 bases and J by 4 bases, leaving 9 bases between them. CDR1 KGHDR and CDR2 SFDVKD come from the germline V gene. The CDR3 extends over 13 amino acids. The CDR3 reads CATSGGNSDTQYF. CDR3 nucleotide sequence: TGTGCCACCAGTGGCGGTAATTCAGATACGCAGTATTTT.

The chain carries TRBV5-1 and TRBJ2-1, with D hard to call. Trimming took 0 bases from V and 5 from J, leaving 9 bases between them. This CDR3 is 14 amino acids long. From germline, CDR1 is SGHRS and CDR2 YFSETQ. CDR3 in amino acids: CASSLGPLNNEQFF. In DNA form, the CDR3 reads TGCGCCAGCAGCTTGGGGCCGCTAAACAATGAGCAGTTCTTC. Looking up the rest from reference TRBV5-1 and TRBJ2-1 gives the full variable domain: KAGVTQTPRYLIKTRGQQVTLSCSPISGHRSVSWYQQTPGQGLQFLFEYFSETQRNKGNFPGRFSGRQFSNSRSEMNVSTLELGDSALYLCASSLGPLNNEQFFGPGTRLTVL.

This clone has a handful of counts. The gene calls are TRBV25-1 and TRBJ1-2; D is uncertain. V lost 1 base and J 8 bases, leaving 5 bases between the germline ends. The CDR3 runs to 11 residues. CDR1 is MGHDK, CDR2 SYGVNS, per germline. This CDR3 is CASSELYGYTF. The CDR3 nucleotides are TGTGCCAGCAGTGAATTGTACGGCTACACCTTC.

The chain is built from TRBV25-1 and TRBJ2-4, with unresolved D. This CDR3 spans 14 amino acids. Germline assignment: CDR1 MGHDK and CDR2 SYGVNS. Trimming left V 3 bases short and J 0 bases short, with 6 bases between. In nucleotides, the CDR3 is TGTGCCAGCAGTGATGTAGGAGCCAAAAACATTCAGTACTTC. As protein: CASSDVGAKNIQYF.

In its sample, this clone was seen a few times. The chain links TRBV7-8 to TRBJ2-3; D is perhaps TRBD1 (6 bases). V was pared by 2 bases and J by 4 bases, with 19 bases between. CDR1 and CDR2 from the germline V gene are SGHVS and FQNEAQ. This CDR3 region has 17 residues. In nucleotides, the CDR3 is TGTGCCAGCAGCTTACTAGGGCACAGGGAGATAGCAGATACGCAGTATTTT. Amino acids: CASSLLGHREIADTQYF.